This T cell receptor (beta chain) derives from a study of T cell clonotyping in hematopoietic cell transplantation. Notes on the study in general: Broader posttransplant TCR repertoire diversity was predicted by graft donor and pretransplant recipient Inverse Simpson Index values.

As regards this clone: What it recognizes is unknown.

The V gene lost 2 bases and the J gene lost 1 base, with 11 bases spanning the gap. The CDR3 extends over 15 amino acids. The germline CDR1 and CDR2 sequences are MNHEY and SVGAGI. As to time point: recipient sample about 28 days before transplant, after cytoreduction. Samples: about 28 days before transplant, then days 30, 100 and 180 after. Assay: immunoSEQ multiplex PCR; the TCRdb copy retains only in-frame clones and omits some. The table records 49,000 or so clones, about four fifths of them present only once. V usage is TRBV6-5 and J usage is TRBJ1-1, with no clear D. The sequencing here drew on peripheral blood mononuclear cells, taken before stem cell transplant. The clonotype was recovered from a man aged 60 to 69 with myelodysplastic syndrome. Some clones in this sample may be carry-over from other donors' samples. CDR3 protein: CASSYRGIENTEAFF. CDR3 DNA sequence: TGTGCCAGCAGTTACCGGGGTATCGAGAACACTGAAGCTTTCTTT.